This entry describes one T cell receptor (beta chain). Its target is not known. These data originate in a study of cytomegalovirus exposure and HLA in healthy donors. Study-wide points: Several of the most significant clusters appeared, in a later analysis, to be linked to common viral pathogens. Immune exposure information available was restricted to CMV serostatus.

The V gene's germline CDR1 is GTSNPN and CDR2 SVGIG (reference sequence). The V end lost 0 bases, the J end lost 2 bases, and 9 bases lay between the germline ends. This CDR3 comprises 14 residues. The study ran its PCR with 60 Vbeta and 13 Jbeta primers. Sequencing was performed with immunoSEQ multiplex PCR; in TCRdb, only in-frame clones are kept and a portion is missing. The table has about 130,000 clones, around 74% seen once. Despite likely unrecorded immune exposures, the donors were nominally healthy at the time of sampling. What was sequenced was PBMCs. This TCR came from a man aged 35-49 years in good health and CMV-seropositive. The chain links TRBV30 to TRBJ2-3; D not certain. CDR3 sequence: CAWSVGSSTDTQYF. CDR3 coding DNA: TGTGCCTGGAGTGTGGGCAGCTCCACAGATACGCAGTATTTT.